This paragraph reports one T cell receptor (beta chain). The record originates from a study of blood T cell repertoires in COVID-19. Overall study context: Samples representing acute and convalescent COVID-19 were sourced from the United States, Italy and Spain.

The CDR3 runs 15 residues. Per the germline V gene, CDR1 is LGHNA and CDR2 is YNFKEQ. V trimming: 1 base; J trimming: 14 bases; junction bases outside the gene matches: 11. Produced via immunoSEQ multiplex PCR; TCRdb's table is partial and in-frame only. This table has 65,000 or so clones, approximately 80% appearing once. The sequenced material came from peripheral blood. This TCR was recovered from a man aged 25 to 45 with COVID-19, enrolled during active disease. The V gene is TRBV4-2, the J gene TRBJ1-6, with 7 nucleotides matching TRBD1. The CDR3 DNA is TGTGCCAGCAGCCAAGGGGGGCAGGGGGTCATATCCCTCCACTTT. It specifies CASSQGGQGVISLHF.